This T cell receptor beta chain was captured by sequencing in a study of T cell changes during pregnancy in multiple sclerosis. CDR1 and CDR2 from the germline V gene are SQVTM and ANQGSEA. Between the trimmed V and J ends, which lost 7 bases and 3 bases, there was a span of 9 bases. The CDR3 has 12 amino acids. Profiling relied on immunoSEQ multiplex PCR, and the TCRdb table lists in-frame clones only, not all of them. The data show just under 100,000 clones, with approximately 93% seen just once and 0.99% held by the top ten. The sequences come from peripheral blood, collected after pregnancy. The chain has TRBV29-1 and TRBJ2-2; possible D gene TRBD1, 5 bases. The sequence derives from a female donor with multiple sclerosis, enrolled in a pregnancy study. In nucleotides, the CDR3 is TGCAGCGGTGCAGGGTACACCGGGGAGCTGTTTTTT. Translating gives CSGAGYTGELFF.